This paragraph reports one T cell receptor beta chain. The data belong to a study of T cells in severe cutaneous drug reactions. Study background: A European registry, Taiwan and Thailand supplied patients during about 2010 to 2018.

Bulk and single-cell libraries used iRepertoire multiplex PCR with TCR subtype-specific primers. Bulk TCR beta libraries came from multiplex PCR with V, D, J primers. TCRdb reprocessed the multiplex PCR reads; each CDR3 protein has one entry and no DNA is given. Its table records 6,000 or so distinct CDR3 sequences. This CDR3 is 12 amino acids long. CDR1 and CDR2 (germline): MDHEN, SYDVKM. The donors had carbamazepine-induced Stevens-Johnson syndrome or toxic epidermal necrolysis. This clonotype originated in a human donor with toxic epidermal necrolysis, a severe cutaneous drug reaction. The chain couples TRBV28 to TRBJ1-1; TCRdb names TRBD1, which stays unverified in the absence of DNA. The sequenced sample consisted of cells from a skin blister. CDR3 amino acids: CASLPYPLEAFF.